This T cell receptor (beta chain) is from a study of OX40 agonist ivuxolimab in advanced cancers. J was trimmed by 6 bases and V by 2 bases; bases with no gene match: 3. This CDR3 has 14 residues. The germline V gene encodes CDR1 LNHDA and CDR2 SQIVND (reference sequence). Measured with immunoSEQ multiplex PCR; TCRdb has only the in-frame clones, and not every one. The sample holds roughly 23,000 clones, more than 80% seen once. The sequence was collected from an adult with an advanced solid tumor such as melanoma, head and neck, liver or kidney cancer. The chain joins TRBV19 to TRBJ1-5; 8 bases agree with TRBD1. The material sequenced was CD4+ or CD8+ T cells sorted from blood, taken in a trial of the OX40 agonist ivuxolimab. Here the CDR3 reads CASSIQGAVQPQHF. In DNA, the CDR3 is TGTGCCAGTAGTATACAGGGGGCTGTTCAGCCCCAGCATTTT.